What follows are 12 T cell receptor beta chains derived from one specimen sequenced in a study of T cells in Graves' hyperthyroidism and ophthalmopathy. Amplification targeted TCR beta CDR3 regions from RNA transcripts. HTBI primers were employed in a first-round RT-PCR of the TCR CDR3. Using its own MiXCR run on the multiplex PCR reads, TCRdb lists one record per CDR3 protein. The sample records about 640,000 distinct CDR3 sequences, more than 20% being singletons. The sequencing input was blood. The receptor set was obtained from a man under 40 with Graves' ophthalmopathy.

This chain links TRBV20-1 with TRBJ2-3; 13 nucleotides line up with TRBD2. Germline loops: CDR1 DFQATT, CDR2 SNEGSKA (reference sequence). Losses at the gene ends were 5 bases for V and 2 bases for J; bases not matched to a gene: 4. The CDR3 has 15 amino acids. CDR3 protein: CSAGLAGVPTDTQYF. CDR3 nucleotides: TGCAGTGCTGGACTAGCGGGAGTGCCCACAGATACGCAGTATTTT.

On this clonotype itself: The germline gene is not matched at one end of the junction; a read error may be the cause. The chain is built from TRBV9 and TRBJ1-2; weak D call: TRBD1 (6 bases). Germline lookup yields CDR1 SGDLS and CDR2 YYNGEE. This CDR3 contains 17 residues. Here the CDR3 DNA reads TGTGCCGGCAGCGATCCTCGAGACAGGTTTACTAACTATGGCTACACCTTC. Translation: CAGSDPRDRFTNYGYTF.

V usage is TRBV29-1 and J usage is TRBJ1-2; no definite D call. The CDR3 is made up of 11 amino acids. The germline CDR1 and CDR2 sequences are SQVTM and ANQGSEA. The ends were cut back, 4 bases at V and 5 bases at J, with 8 bases in the middle. CDR3 DNA sequence: TGCAGCGTTGTAGCAGAGTATGGCTACACCTTC. It is translated as CSVVAEYGYTF.

The genes are TRBV10-3 and TRBJ2-1; the match to TRBD2 covers 13 bases. After removal of 5 bases from V and 6 bases from J, the junction contained 4 bases not matched to a gene. The germline V gene encodes CDR1 ENHRY and CDR2 SYGVKD. The CDR3 sequence is 15 residues long. The CDR3 DNA follows: TGTGCCATCAGTCCGGGACTAGCGGGAACCAATGAGCAGTTCTTC. Translation: CAISPGLAGTNEQFF.

Notes on this clonotype: A much larger clone sits a single nucleotide away, making a read error possible. The chain couples TRBV28 to TRBJ1-1; D is unresolved. The CDR3 is 18 amino acids. The germline V gene encodes CDR1 MDHEN and CDR2 SYDVKM. This CDR3 reads CVSSLVSTKRGLNTEAFF. CDR3 DNA: TGTGTCAGCAGTTTAGTTTCGACCAAGCGTGGGCTGAACACTGAAGCTTTCTTT.

This chain joins TRBV4-1 and TRBJ2-7; 10 bases line up with TRBD2. Germline V CDR1 and CDR2: MGHRA, YSYEKL. The CDR3 loop spans 16 amino acids. Germline trimming cut 1 base from V and 0 bases from J; bases unmatched to any gene: 3. CDR3 nucleotide sequence: TGCGCCAGCAGCCAAGCTAGCGGGAGAAGCTCCTACGAGCAGTACTTC. Encoded protein: CASSQASGRSSYEQYF.

The V call is TRBV5-1, the J call TRBJ1-1; D is unclear. V gave up 7 bases and J gave up 2 bases, with 9 bases separating them. The CDR3 has 12 amino acids. Per the germline V gene, CDR1 is SGHRS and CDR2 is YFSETQ. CDR3 residues: CASGPGNTEAFF. CDR3 bases: TGCGCCAGCGGTCCCGGTAACACTGAAGCTTTCTTT.

CDR3 loop: CASSIGTSGSSNEQYF. DNA for the CDR3: TGCGCCAGCAGCATTGGGACTAGCGGGAGTAGCAACGAGCAGTACTTC. V gene TRBV5-1 combines with J gene TRBJ2-7; TRBD2 agrees at 14 bases. After removal of 4 bases from V and 5 bases from J, the junction contained 8 bases not matched to a gene. This CDR3 contains 16 residues. Germline-derived CDR1 and CDR2 are SGHRS and YFSETQ.

V is TRBV20-1 and J is TRBJ2-1; 9 bases map to TRBD2. V lost 1 base to trimming and J lost 0 bases; unmatched junction nucleotides: 4. Germline V CDR1 and CDR2: DFQATT, SNEGSKA (reference sequence). This CDR3 is 16 amino acids long. The CDR3 spells CSARARTSASYNEQFF. The CDR3 bases are TGCAGTGCTAGAGCTCGGACTAGCGCCTCCTACAATGAGCAGTTCTTC.

This clonotype turned up a few times. This chain joins TRBV20-1 and TRBJ2-7, with a weak D call TRBD2 (6 bases). Germline-derived CDR1 and CDR2 are DFQATT and SNEGSKA (reference sequence). Trimming cost V 6 bases and J 3 bases, with 18 bases left between them. The CDR3 runs 14 residues. DNA of the CDR3: TGCAGTGCCTCAATCCCGGGAGTCAACTACGAGCAGTACTTC. It translates to CSASIPGVNYEQYF.

V and J are TRBV18 and TRBJ2-1, with D tentatively TRBD1 (6 bases). V lost 0 bases to trimming and J lost 8 bases, with 8 bases between them. This CDR3 region has 13 residues. Germline V gives CDR1 KGHSH, CDR2 LQKENI. CDR3 amino acids: CASSPPAGDEQFF. CDR3 DNA sequence: TGTGCCAGCTCACCACCGGCAGGGGATGAGCAGTTCTTC.

This clonotype was found a few times. The rearrangement links TRBV10-2 to TRBJ1-5; weak D call: TRBD1 (6 bases). V was cut by 8 bases and J by 2 bases, with 16 bases left in between. CDR3 length: 15 residues. CDR1 WSHSY and CDR2 SAAADI come from the germline V gene. CDR3 nucleotides: TGCGCCAGCTGGGATCAGGGGCGAGGCAATCAGCCCCAGCATTTT. It is translated as CASWDQGRGNQPQHF.